This is a list of T cell receptor beta chains from one sample in a study of blood T cell repertoires in COVID-19. Generated by immunoSEQ multiplex PCR, the TCRdb table keeps only in-frame clones and is missing some. The table has about 160,000 clones, about 88% seen once. The sample taken for sequencing was peripheral blood. These receptors originate from a man in his forties or fifties with acute or convalescent COVID-19. Each CDR3 is given with its conserved first and last residue. D genes are given only for firm matches. Not every row has a clone size; where given, it reads once, few, many or a size class.

CDR3aa,CDR3nt,d_gene,j_gene,v_gene,abundance
CASSPREGGQFF,TGTGCCAGCAGCCCCCGGGAGGGGGGCCAGTTCTTC,TRBD2,TRBJ2-1,TRBV3-1/TRBV3-2,.
CASSDRVRDTEAFF,TGCGCCAGCAGTGACAGGGTTAGGGACACTGAAGCTTTCTTT,.,TRBJ1-1,TRBV10-1,.
CASSHADRDLNTEAFF,TGTGCCAGCAGCCACGCGGACAGGGATCTTAACACTGAAGCTTTCTTT,TRBD1,TRBJ1-1,TRBV7-6,.
CASSHPGGLTDTEAFF,TGCGCCAGCAGCCATCCCGGGGGGTTGACGGACACTGAAGCTTTCTTT,.,TRBJ1-1,TRBV4-1,.
CASREGQSSYNEQFF,TGTGCCAGCAGGGAGGGGCAGAGCTCCTACAATGAGCAGTTCTTC,.,TRBJ2-1,TRBV6-5,.
CASSRGAEAFF,TGTGCCAGCAGCAGGGGAGCTGAAGCTTTCTTT,.,TRBJ1-1,TRBV2,.
CATTSDRGWYNEQFF,TGTGCCACCACCTCAGACAGGGGGTGGTACAATGAGCAGTTCTTC,TRBD1,TRBJ2-1,TRBV15,.
CASSEGTLNRGDTQYF,TGTGCCAGCAGTGAAGGGACCCTCAACAGGGGCGATACGCAGTATTTT,TRBD1,TRBJ2-3,TRBV2,.
CASSLSQGRSPLHF,TGTGCCAGCAGTTTATCACAGGGGAGGTCACCCCTCCACTTT,TRBD1,TRBJ1-6,TRBV27,.
CAISGGIINEQFF,TGTGCCATCAGTGGCGGGATCATAAATGAGCAGTTCTTC,.,TRBJ2-1,TRBV10-3,.
CASSRGTAWNTEAFF,TGCGCCAGCAGCCGCGGGACTGCCTGGAACACTGAAGCTTTCTTT,.,TRBJ1-1,TRBV5-1,few
CASGSPGRGGGEQFF,TGTGCCAGCGGCTCCCCGGGACGGGGAGGTGGCGAGCAGTTCTTC,.,TRBJ2-1,TRBV6-5,.